This T cell receptor beta chain derives from a study of graft-versus-host responses after intestinal transplantation. Overall study: The recipients all started with anti-thymocyte globulin induction and then took tacrolimus and steroids for 2 to 4 years.

Details on this clone: What it binds is not known.

J gave up 6 bases and V 3 bases, and 4 bases lay outside the gene matches. The CDR3 totals 14 residues. Looked up from germline, CDR1 is SGHRS and CDR2 is YFSETQ. The repertoire was sequenced with immunoSEQ multiplex PCR; TCRdb's copy has only in-frame clones and lacks some. The data contain approximately 63,000 clones, 89% of them singletons. Lymphocytes from graft epithelium and lamina propria were isolated. The study, taken as a whole, reports: Recipient bone marrow held GvH clones, some seen earlier in ileum or blood. Peak circulating GvH clone levels tracked with early post-transplant HvG declines.

This clonotype was sampled from a human patient who received an intestinal transplant, so some T cells may come from the graft donor. V usage is TRBV5-1 and J usage is TRBJ1-4; 8 bases map to TRBD1. The sample here was ileum tissue, taken 350 to 400 days after transplant. CDR3 sequence: CASSSVTGDEKLFF. The DNA of the CDR3 is TGCGCCAGCAGCTCGGTGACAGGGGATGAAAAACTGTTTTTT.